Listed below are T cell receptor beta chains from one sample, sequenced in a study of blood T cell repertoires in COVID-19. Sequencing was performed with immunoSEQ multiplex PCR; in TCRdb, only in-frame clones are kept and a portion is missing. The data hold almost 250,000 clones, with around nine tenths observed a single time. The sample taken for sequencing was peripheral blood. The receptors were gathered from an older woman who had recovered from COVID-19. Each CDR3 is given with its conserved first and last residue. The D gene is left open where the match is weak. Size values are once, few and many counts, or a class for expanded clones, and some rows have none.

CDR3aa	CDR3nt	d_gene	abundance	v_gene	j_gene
CASSLHSTGELFF	TGCGCCAGCAGTCTCCACAGCACCGGGGAGCTGTTTTTT	.	few	TRBV23-1	TRBJ2-2
CASSRSGANVLTF	TGTGCCAGCAGTCGCTCTGGGGCCAACGTCCTGACTTTC	.	.	TRBV12-3/TRBV12-4	TRBJ2-6
CASSPPVGSGGFYEQYF	TGTGCCAGCAGCCCCCCTGTTGGTAGCGGGGGGTTCTACGAGCAGTACTTC	TRBD2	few	TRBV7-3	TRBJ2-7
CASSLEDSEKLFF	TGTGCCAGCAGCCTCGAGGACAGTGAAAAACTGTTTTTT	.	.	TRBV7-9	TRBJ1-4
CASSEAKGAGTETQYF	TGTGCCAGCAGTGAAGCGAAGGGTGCGGGGACGGAGACCCAGTACTTC	.	.	TRBV6-1	TRBJ2-5
CASSWQRDSPLHF	TGTGCCAGTAGTTGGCAGAGGGATTCACCCCTCCACTTT	.	.	TRBV19	TRBJ1-6
CASSLTNAGELFF	TGTGCCAGCAGCCTTACTAACGCCGGGGAGCTGTTTTTT	.	.	TRBV7-9	TRBJ2-2
CASSFPPVIRNQPQHF	TGTGCCAGCAGTTTCCCCCCCGTGATACGGAATCAGCCCCAGCATTTT	.	once	TRBV6-5	TRBJ1-5
CASSSGGAGETQYF	TGTGCCAGCTCTAGCGGGGGGGCAGGGGAGACCCAGTACTTC	TRBD2	.	TRBV7-2	TRBJ2-5
CASSKYRTITYEQYF	TGTGCCAGCAGCAAATACAGGACTATTACCTACGAGCAGTACTTC	.	.	TRBV21-1	TRBJ2-7
CASSTAQGARTEAFF	TGTGCCAGCAGCACAGCACAGGGGGCGCGTACTGAAGCTTTCTTT	TRBD1	once	TRBV5-5	TRBJ1-1
CASSRGQEPNEKLFF	TGTGCCAGCAGCCGCGGGCAGGAGCCTAATGAAAAACTGTTTTTT	.	.	TRBV6-5	TRBJ1-4
CASSLRGGSTDTQYF	TGTGCCAGCAGCCTACGGGGGGGGAGCACAGATACGCAGTATTTT	TRBD2	.	TRBV28	TRBJ2-3
CAIRGEFIGNTIYF	TGTGCCATCAGGGGAGAGTTTATCGGAAACACCATATATTTT	.	.	TRBV10-3	TRBJ1-3
CSASVEGFSTF	TGCAGTGCTAGCGTGGAGGGATTCAGCACCTTC	.	.	TRBV20-1	TRBJ1-2
CASSVDRNNEQFF	TGTGCCAGCAGTGTTGACAGAAACAATGAGCAGTTCTTC	.	.	TRBV2	TRBJ2-1
CASRYDLVFGELFF	TGCGCCAGCAGATATGACTTAGTATTCGGGGAGCTGTTTTTT	.	once	TRBV5-1	TRBJ2-2
CASSPLQGVSETQYF	TGTGCCAGCTCACCACTACAGGGCGTATCAGAGACCCAGTACTTC	.	.	TRBV18	TRBJ2-5